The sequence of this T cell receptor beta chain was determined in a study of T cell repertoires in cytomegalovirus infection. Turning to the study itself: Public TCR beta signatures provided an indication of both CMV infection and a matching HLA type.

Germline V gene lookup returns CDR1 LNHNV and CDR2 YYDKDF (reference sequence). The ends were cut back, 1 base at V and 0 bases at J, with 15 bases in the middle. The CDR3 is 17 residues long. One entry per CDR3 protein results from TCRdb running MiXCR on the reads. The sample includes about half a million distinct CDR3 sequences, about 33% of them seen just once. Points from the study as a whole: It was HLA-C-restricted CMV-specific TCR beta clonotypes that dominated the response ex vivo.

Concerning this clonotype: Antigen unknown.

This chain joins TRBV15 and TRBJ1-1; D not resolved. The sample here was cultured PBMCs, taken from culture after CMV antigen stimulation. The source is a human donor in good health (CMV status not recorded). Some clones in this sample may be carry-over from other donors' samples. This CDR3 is CATSRVYSGNMNTEAFF. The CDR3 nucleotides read TGTGCCACCAGCAGAGTTTATAGTGGAAACATGAACACTGAAGCTTTCTTT.